A selection of T cell receptor beta chains follows, all from one sample in a study of blood T cell repertoires in COVID-19. Method: immunoSEQ multiplex PCR; TCRdb's copy keeps in-frame clones and lacks some. This sample carries over 250,000 clones, over 70% of them seen once, and the ten largest clones take approximately 1.6%. Sequencing used peripheral blood. The receptors derive from a woman between 40 and 50 years old who had recovered from COVID-19. Both conserved end residues are part of each CDR3. Fields, in order: clone size, CDR3 length, D gene, J gene, V gene, CDR3 protein, CDR3 DNA. The D gene is left open where the match is weak. Only some rows state a clone size, as once, few, many or a class for expanded clones.

clone_size: NA
cdr3_length: 15
d_call: TRBD2
j_call: TRBJ2-2
v_call: TRBV6-5
cdr3_aa: CASSRWTSGTGELFF
cdr3_nt: TGTGCCAGCAGCCGGTGGACTAGCGGGACCGGGGAGCTGTTTTTT

clone_size: NA
cdr3_length: 14
d_call: NA
j_call: TRBJ2-7
v_call: TRBV11-2
cdr3_aa: CASSSSAPYYEQYF
cdr3_nt: TGTGCCAGCAGCTCCTCAGCGCCTTACTACGAGCAGTACTTC

clone_size: few
cdr3_length: 15
d_call: NA
j_call: TRBJ2-7
v_call: TRBV4-3
cdr3_aa: CASSPLLSGSNEQYF
cdr3_nt: TGCGCCAGCAGCCCCCTCCTATCAGGGTCCAACGAGCAGTACTTC

clone_size: NA
cdr3_length: 16
d_call: TRBD1
j_call: TRBJ1-1
v_call: TRBV5-1
cdr3_aa: CASSFPEGQPNTEAFF
cdr3_nt: TGCGCCAGCAGCTTTCCTGAGGGACAGCCAAACACTGAAGCTTTCTTT

clone_size: NA
cdr3_length: 14
d_call: NA
j_call: TRBJ1-2
v_call: TRBV23-1
cdr3_aa: CASSPPEGDYGYTF
cdr3_nt: TGCGCCAGCAGTCCACCGGAGGGCGACTATGGCTACACCTTC

clone_size: NA
cdr3_length: 15
d_call: TRBD2
j_call: TRBJ2-2
v_call: TRBV6-1
cdr3_aa: CASSDASGGAGELFF
cdr3_nt: TGTGCCAGCAGTGACGCTAGCGGGGGGGCCGGGGAGCTGTTTTTT

clone_size: NA
cdr3_length: 14
d_call: NA
j_call: TRBJ1-1
v_call: TRBV6-5
cdr3_aa: CASSYSEGIAEAFF
cdr3_nt: TGTGCCAGCAGTTACTCGGAGGGGATCGCTGAAGCTTTCTTT

clone_size: NA
cdr3_length: 13
d_call: TRBD1
j_call: TRBJ1-5
v_call: TRBV6-5
cdr3_aa: CASRTGNNQPQHF
cdr3_nt: TGTGCCAGCAGGACAGGGAACAATCAGCCCCAGCATTTT

clone_size: NA
cdr3_length: 13
d_call: NA
j_call: TRBJ1-5
v_call: TRBV3-1/TRBV3-2
cdr3_aa: CASSHPGNQPQHF
cdr3_nt: TGTGCCAGCAGCCACCCCGGCAATCAGCCCCAGCATTTT

clone_size: NA
cdr3_length: 15
d_call: TRBD1
j_call: TRBJ2-2
v_call: TRBV10-3
cdr3_aa: CATLGGTGETGELFF
cdr3_nt: TGTGCCACCCTAGGCGGGACAGGGGAAACCGGGGAGCTGTTTTTT

clone_size: NA
cdr3_length: 15
d_call: NA
j_call: TRBJ2-3
v_call: TRBV6-1
cdr3_aa: CASSDPGRNTDTQYF
cdr3_nt: TGTGCCAGCAGTGATCCGGGGAGAAACACAGATACGCAGTATTTT

clone_size: once
cdr3_length: 12
d_call: NA
j_call: TRBJ2-7
v_call: TRBV6-5
cdr3_aa: CAIHTQGYEQYF
cdr3_nt: TGTGCCATCCATACACAGGGTTACGAGCAGTACTTC

clone_size: few
cdr3_length: 15
d_call: NA
j_call: TRBJ1-3
v_call: TRBV3-1/TRBV3-2
cdr3_aa: CASSLDQGSGNTIYF
cdr3_nt: TGTGCCAGCAGCCTCGACCAGGGGAGTGGAAACACCATATATTTT

clone_size: NA
cdr3_length: 15
d_call: NA
j_call: TRBJ2-7
v_call: TRBV9
cdr3_aa: CASSPLPSSSYEQYF
cdr3_nt: TGTGCCAGCAGCCCGTTGCCTTCTAGCTCCTACGAGCAGTACTTC

clone_size: NA
cdr3_length: 12
d_call: NA
j_call: TRBJ2-7
v_call: TRBV3-1/TRBV3-2
cdr3_aa: CASSQRGSEQYF
cdr3_nt: TGTGCCAGCAGCCAAAGGGGAAGCGAGCAGTACTTC

clone_size: NA
cdr3_length: 15
d_call: TRBD1
j_call: TRBJ1-2
v_call: TRBV6-5
cdr3_aa: CASSYSGTGLYGYTF
cdr3_nt: TGTGCCAGCAGCTACTCCGGGACAGGGCTCTATGGCTACACCTTC

clone_size: NA
cdr3_length: 14
d_call: TRBD1
j_call: TRBJ1-1
v_call: TRBV25-1
cdr3_aa: CASSEVGDRAEAFF
cdr3_nt: TGTGCCAGCAGTGAAGTGGGGGACAGGGCTGAAGCTTTCTTT

clone_size: few
cdr3_length: 17
d_call: NA
j_call: TRBJ2-2
v_call: TRBV4-3
cdr3_aa: CASSPDRGFANTGELFF
cdr3_nt: TGCGCCAGCAGCCCAGATAGGGGGTTCGCGAACACCGGGGAGCTGTTTTTT

clone_size: NA
cdr3_length: 13
d_call: NA
j_call: TRBJ2-2
v_call: TRBV5-1
cdr3_aa: CASSLSGQWELFF
cdr3_nt: TGCGCCAGCAGCTTGTCAGGGCAGTGGGAGCTGTTTTTT

clone_size: NA
cdr3_length: 13
d_call: TRBD1
j_call: TRBJ1-2
v_call: TRBV7-2
cdr3_aa: CASSPGTGGVDTF
cdr3_nt: TGTGCCAGCAGCCCTGGGACAGGGGGCGTGGACACCTTC

clone_size: NA
cdr3_length: 16
d_call: TRBD2
j_call: TRBJ2-2
v_call: TRBV6-2/TRBV6-3
cdr3_aa: CASSLRGLAGPGELFF
cdr3_nt: TGTGCCAGCAGCTTGAGGGGACTAGCAGGGCCCGGGGAGCTGTTTTTT

clone_size: NA
cdr3_length: 12
d_call: NA
j_call: TRBJ1-6
v_call: TRBV15
cdr3_aa: CAASSLSGPLHF
cdr3_nt: TGTGCCGCCAGCAGCCTTTCAGGGCCCCTCCACTTT

clone_size: NA
cdr3_length: 15
d_call: TRBD2
j_call: TRBJ2-3
v_call: TRBV9
cdr3_aa: CASSTTSVSTDTQYF
cdr3_nt: TGTGCCAGCAGCACCACTAGCGTTAGCACAGATACGCAGTATTTT

clone_size: few
cdr3_length: 16
d_call: TRBD2
j_call: TRBJ2-1
v_call: TRBV3-1/TRBV3-2
cdr3_aa: CASSQGGGQSYNEQFF
cdr3_nt: TGTGCCAGCAGCCAAGGCGGGGGGCAGTCCTACAATGAGCAGTTCTTC

clone_size: once
cdr3_length: 13
d_call: NA
j_call: TRBJ1-1
v_call: TRBV15
cdr3_aa: CAVRAAENTEAFF
cdr3_nt: TGTGCCGTGCGGGCGGCGGAGAACACTGAAGCTTTCTTT

clone_size: NA
cdr3_length: 14
d_call: TRBD1
j_call: TRBJ1-4
v_call: TRBV27
cdr3_aa: CASSFRGLNEKLFF
cdr3_nt: TGTGCCAGCAGTTTCAGGGGGCTAAATGAAAAACTGTTTTTT

clone_size: NA
cdr3_length: 15
d_call: NA
j_call: TRBJ1-6
v_call: TRBV7-9
cdr3_aa: CASSWRDPYNSPLHF
cdr3_nt: TGTGCCAGCAGCTGGCGGGATCCATATAATTCACCCCTCCACTTT

clone_size: NA
cdr3_length: 11
d_call: NA
j_call: TRBJ2-5
v_call: TRBV2
cdr3_aa: CASSVQETQYF
cdr3_nt: TGTGCCAGCAGCGTACAAGAGACCCAGTACTTC

clone_size: NA
cdr3_length: 15
d_call: NA
j_call: TRBJ1-3
v_call: TRBV27
cdr3_aa: CASSLTGTAGNTIYF
cdr3_nt: TGTGCCAGCAGTTTAACAGGGACCGCTGGAAACACCATATATTTT

clone_size: few
cdr3_length: 13
d_call: NA
j_call: TRBJ1-4
v_call: TRBV12-3/TRBV12-4
cdr3_aa: CASSYRTAEKLFF
cdr3_nt: TGTGCCAGCAGTTACAGGACGGCTGAAAAACTGTTTTTT

clone_size: once
cdr3_length: 13
d_call: NA
j_call: TRBJ1-4
v_call: TRBV7-9
cdr3_aa: CASSFIQDEKLFF
cdr3_nt: TGTGCCAGCAGCTTTATACAGGACGAAAAACTGTTTTTT

clone_size: NA
cdr3_length: 14
d_call: TRBD2
j_call: TRBJ2-3
v_call: TRBV23-1
cdr3_aa: CASTNRGGTDTQYF
cdr3_nt: TGCGCCAGCACCAATCGGGGGGGAACAGATACGCAGTATTTT

clone_size: NA
cdr3_length: 14
d_call: TRBD1
j_call: TRBJ1-2
v_call: TRBV15
cdr3_aa: CATSRRDRVNGYTF
cdr3_nt: TGTGCCACCAGCAGGAGGGACAGGGTGAATGGCTACACCTTC

clone_size: NA
cdr3_length: 12
d_call: NA
j_call: TRBJ1-2
v_call: TRBV5-5
cdr3_aa: CASSLYGRGYTF
cdr3_nt: TGTGCCAGCAGCTTGTACGGGAGGGGCTACACCTTC

clone_size: NA
cdr3_length: 14
d_call: NA
j_call: TRBJ1-2
v_call: TRBV9
cdr3_aa: CASSVGLLNYGYTF
cdr3_nt: TGTGCCAGCAGCGTGGGACTTCTTAACTATGGCTACACCTTC

clone_size: NA
cdr3_length: 14
d_call: TRBD1
j_call: TRBJ2-7
v_call: TRBV27
cdr3_aa: CASSWGQTTYEQYF
cdr3_nt: TGTGCCAGCAGTTGGGGACAGACCACCTACGAGCAGTACTTC

clone_size: NA
cdr3_length: 12
d_call: NA
j_call: TRBJ2-7
v_call: TRBV15
cdr3_aa: CATSRDHGEQYF
cdr3_nt: TGTGCCACCAGCAGAGATCACGGCGAGCAGTACTTC

clone_size: few
cdr3_length: 15
d_call: NA
j_call: TRBJ1-6
v_call: TRBV13
cdr3_aa: CASSLGAGYNSPLHF
cdr3_nt: TGTGCCAGCAGCTTAGGGGCAGGCTATAATTCACCCCTCCACTTT

clone_size: NA
cdr3_length: 16
d_call: TRBD1
j_call: TRBJ2-5
v_call: TRBV9
cdr3_aa: CASSVNQGVFRETQYF
cdr3_nt: TGTGCCAGCAGCGTTAACCAGGGGGTGTTTCGAGAGACCCAGTACTTC

clone_size: NA
cdr3_length: 14
d_call: NA
j_call: TRBJ1-2
v_call: TRBV2
cdr3_aa: CASSVGAPPGGYTF
cdr3_nt: TGTGCCAGCAGTGTAGGCGCCCCCCCGGGTGGCTACACCTTC

clone_size: NA
cdr3_length: 15
d_call: TRBD1
j_call: TRBJ2-7
v_call: TRBV7-2
cdr3_aa: CASSYKDRGIYEQYF
cdr3_nt: TGTGCCAGCAGCTATAAGGACAGGGGTATATACGAGCAGTACTTC

clone_size: NA
cdr3_length: 17
d_call: TRBD1
j_call: TRBJ1-1
v_call: TRBV3-1/TRBV3-2
cdr3_aa: CASSQLWGKTGGTEAFF
cdr3_nt: TGTGCCAGCAGCCAATTGTGGGGGAAGACAGGGGGCACTGAAGCTTTCTTT

clone_size: once
cdr3_length: 14
d_call: NA
j_call: TRBJ2-1
v_call: TRBV19
cdr3_aa: CASRDRGGYNEQFF
cdr3_nt: TGTGCCAGTAGGGACCGAGGGGGCTACAATGAGCAGTTCTTC

clone_size: NA
cdr3_length: 14
d_call: NA
j_call: TRBJ1-2
v_call: TRBV25-1
cdr3_aa: CASSDWGGWDGYTF
cdr3_nt: TGTGCCAGCAGTGACTGGGGGGGTTGGGATGGCTACACCTTC

clone_size: NA
cdr3_length: 15
d_call: TRBD1
j_call: TRBJ1-2
v_call: TRBV5-6
cdr3_aa: CASSLATGGWHGYTF
cdr3_nt: TGTGCCAGCAGCTTGGCCACAGGGGGCTGGCATGGCTACACCTTC

clone_size: NA
cdr3_length: 15
d_call: TRBD1
j_call: TRBJ2-7
v_call: TRBV27
cdr3_aa: CASSLIEGAFHEQYF
cdr3_nt: TGTGCCAGCAGTTTAATAGAGGGGGCGTTCCACGAGCAGTACTTC

clone_size: NA
cdr3_length: 14
d_call: NA
j_call: TRBJ2-2
v_call: TRBV19
cdr3_aa: CASSIVRQVGELFF
cdr3_nt: TGTGCCAGTAGTATCGTCAGACAAGTCGGGGAGCTGTTTTTT

clone_size: NA
cdr3_length: 11
d_call: TRBD2
j_call: TRBJ2-1
v_call: TRBV3-1/TRBV3-2
cdr3_aa: CASRLADEQFF
cdr3_nt: TGTGCCAGCAGGCTAGCGGATGAGCAGTTCTTC

clone_size: few
cdr3_length: 13
d_call: NA
j_call: TRBJ2-7
v_call: TRBV5-4
cdr3_aa: CASSHSLGTEQYF
cdr3_nt: TGTGCCAGCAGCCACAGTCTCGGCACCGAGCAGTACTTC